These T cell receptor beta chains were read from a single sample in a study of blood T cell repertoires in COVID-19. Only in-frame clones appear in the TCRdb table, and some are missing; sequencing was by immunoSEQ multiplex PCR. Among 200,000 to 300,000 clones listed, about 85% were seen once. The sample was peripheral blood. The receptors here all came from a man aged 60-69 years with acute or convalescent COVID-19. Each CDR3 is given with its conserved first and last residue. A D gene is named only where the DNA matches it firmly. Expanded clones are given a class, and other clones once, few, many or no size at all.

v_call: TRBV6-2/TRBV6-3
d_call: -
clone_size: once
j_call: TRBJ2-3
cdr3_nt: TGTGCCAGCAGTTACTTCGGGGGGCGCACAGATACGCAGTATTTT
cdr3_aa: CASSYFGGRTDTQYF

v_call: TRBV7-9
d_call: -
clone_size: -
j_call: TRBJ1-1
cdr3_nt: TGTGCCAGCAGCTTAGAACAGTATAGCACTGAAGCTTTCTTT
cdr3_aa: CASSLEQYSTEAFF

v_call: TRBV7-2
d_call: -
clone_size: -
j_call: TRBJ1-2
cdr3_nt: TGTGCCAGCAGCTTAGTTTCCAGAAACCACTATGGCTACACCTTC
cdr3_aa: CASSLVSRNHYGYTF

v_call: TRBV11-2
d_call: TRBD1
clone_size: -
j_call: TRBJ2-2
cdr3_nt: TGTGCCAGCGAACAGGGGGCGCATACCGGGGAGCTGTTTTTT
cdr3_aa: CASEQGAHTGELFF

v_call: TRBV6-5
d_call: TRBD1
clone_size: few
j_call: TRBJ1-4
cdr3_nt: TGTGCCAGCAGGAGACAGGGGAATGAAAAACTGTTTTTT
cdr3_aa: CASRRQGNEKLFF

v_call: TRBV27
d_call: -
clone_size: -
j_call: TRBJ2-1
cdr3_nt: TGTGCCAGCAGTTTAGGTGCGGGGGCAGATGAGCAGTTCTTC
cdr3_aa: CASSLGAGADEQFF

v_call: TRBV11-2
d_call: TRBD1
clone_size: -
j_call: TRBJ2-1
cdr3_nt: TGTGCCAGCAGCCCAGGACAGGGGAGGCACAATGAGCAGTTCTTC
cdr3_aa: CASSPGQGRHNEQFF

v_call: TRBV27
d_call: TRBD2
clone_size: -
j_call: TRBJ2-5
cdr3_nt: TGTGCCAGCAGTTTTAAAGGTTCTAGGGGACTAGCGGGCAATCAAGAGACCCAGTACTTC
cdr3_aa: CASSFKGSRGLAGNQETQYF

v_call: TRBV6-5
d_call: -
clone_size: -
j_call: TRBJ1-5
cdr3_nt: TGTGCCAGCAGTTACGGGACACCGCATAGCAATCAGCCCCAGCATTTT
cdr3_aa: CASSYGTPHSNQPQHF

v_call: TRBV7-3
d_call: -
clone_size: -
j_call: TRBJ2-1
cdr3_nt: TGTGCCAGCAGCTTATCCCGGGGTGAGCAGTTCTTC
cdr3_aa: CASSLSRGEQFF

v_call: TRBV30
d_call: TRBD1
clone_size: -
j_call: TRBJ1-2
cdr3_nt: TGTGCCTGGAGAAAACAGGGGGTCTATGGCTACACCTTC
cdr3_aa: CAWRKQGVYGYTF

v_call: TRBV7-3
d_call: TRBD2
clone_size: -
j_call: TRBJ2-5
cdr3_nt: TGTGCCAGCAGCCGAAAAACTAGCGGGAGCGGGGCAGAGACCCAGTACTTC
cdr3_aa: CASSRKTSGSGAETQYF

v_call: TRBV19
d_call: -
clone_size: -
j_call: TRBJ1-1
cdr3_nt: TGTGCCAGTAGTACAGTGAAGAACACTGAAGCTTTCTTT
cdr3_aa: CASSTVKNTEAFF

v_call: TRBV5-1
d_call: TRBD2
clone_size: -
j_call: TRBJ2-7
cdr3_nt: TGCGCCAGCAGCTGGACTAGCGGGGGGTCCTACGAGCAGTACTTC
cdr3_aa: CASSWTSGGSYEQYF

v_call: TRBV7-3
d_call: -
clone_size: -
j_call: TRBJ2-1
cdr3_nt: TGTGCCAGCAGCTTATCCGGCGGGACCTACAATGAGCAGTTCTTC
cdr3_aa: CASSLSGGTYNEQFF

v_call: TRBV27
d_call: -
clone_size: -
j_call: TRBJ2-7
cdr3_nt: TGTGCCAGCAGCCTCGGGGTCGCCTACGAGCAGTACTTC
cdr3_aa: CASSLGVAYEQYF

v_call: TRBV5-1
d_call: TRBD1
clone_size: -
j_call: TRBJ1-4
cdr3_nt: TGCGCCAGCAGCCAACAGGGGCTAAATGAAAAACTGTTTTTT
cdr3_aa: CASSQQGLNEKLFF

v_call: TRBV27
d_call: TRBD2
clone_size: -
j_call: TRBJ2-1
cdr3_nt: TGTGCCAGCAGTTCCCCCAACGTCGCTAGCGGGAGGGTGTACAATGAGCAGTTCTTC
cdr3_aa: CASSSPNVASGRVYNEQFF

v_call: TRBV6-2/TRBV6-3
d_call: -
clone_size: -
j_call: TRBJ1-5
cdr3_nt: TGTGCCAGCAGTTACATGAGCGGTCAGCCCCAGCATTTT
cdr3_aa: CASSYMSGQPQHF

v_call: TRBV6-5
d_call: -
clone_size: -
j_call: TRBJ1-1
cdr3_nt: TGTGCCAGCAGTTCCGCTCAGGGGAACACTGAAGCTTTCTTT
cdr3_aa: CASSSAQGNTEAFF

v_call: TRBV7-9
d_call: TRBD2
clone_size: -
j_call: TRBJ2-1
cdr3_nt: TGTGCCAGCAGCTCTCCAAGGCCGGGACTAGCGAACAATGAGCAGTTCTTC
cdr3_aa: CASSSPRPGLANNEQFF

v_call: TRBV10-1
d_call: -
clone_size: -
j_call: TRBJ1-1
cdr3_nt: TGCGCCAGCAGTGAGGACACCCAGAACACTGAAGCTTTCTTT
cdr3_aa: CASSEDTQNTEAFF

v_call: TRBV19
d_call: TRBD1
clone_size: once
j_call: TRBJ1-3
cdr3_nt: TGTGCCAGTAGTAGCTCCGGGACAGGGAGCTGGGCTGGAAACACCATATATTTT
cdr3_aa: CASSSSGTGSWAGNTIYF

v_call: TRBV10-3
d_call: -
clone_size: -
j_call: TRBJ2-1
cdr3_nt: TGTGCCATCACCCAGGGCGAAGGTTCCTACAATGAGCAGTTCTTC
cdr3_aa: CAITQGEGSYNEQFF

v_call: TRBV27
d_call: -
clone_size: -
j_call: TRBJ1-5
cdr3_nt: TGTGCCAGCAACCCGGCGGGGGGCCTGAGTCAGCCCCAGCATTTT
cdr3_aa: CASNPAGGLSQPQHF

v_call: TRBV6-5
d_call: -
clone_size: -
j_call: TRBJ1-5
cdr3_nt: TGTGCCAGCAAGCTGGGCGCGAGCAATCAGCCCCAGCATTTT
cdr3_aa: CASKLGASNQPQHF

v_call: TRBV5-1
d_call: TRBD1
clone_size: once
j_call: TRBJ1-2
cdr3_nt: TGCGCCAGCAGCCCAGGACAGGGCGGCGGCTACACCTTC
cdr3_aa: CASSPGQGGGYTF

v_call: TRBV5-3
d_call: TRBD1
clone_size: -
j_call: TRBJ2-1
cdr3_nt: TGTGCCAGAAGCAGGACAGGTGGGCCTTACAATGAGCAGTTCTTC
cdr3_aa: CARSRTGGPYNEQFF

v_call: TRBV19
d_call: -
clone_size: few
j_call: TRBJ2-5
cdr3_nt: TGTGCCAGTAGTATCGACCCCCAAGGGAGCCAGTACTTC
cdr3_aa: CASSIDPQGSQYF

v_call: TRBV10-3
d_call: -
clone_size: -
j_call: TRBJ1-3
cdr3_nt: TGTGCCATCAGGACTTCCTCTGGAAACACCATATATTTT
cdr3_aa: CAIRTSSGNTIYF

v_call: TRBV4-2
d_call: -
clone_size: -
j_call: TRBJ2-7
cdr3_nt: TGTGCCAGCAGCCAAGCCCGAGACAGCCTTGAGCAGTACTTC
cdr3_aa: CASSQARDSLEQYF

v_call: TRBV5-1
d_call: -
clone_size: -
j_call: TRBJ2-1
cdr3_nt: TGCGCCAGCAGCTTGGGTGGGGCGCCTAATCATGAGCAGTTCTTC
cdr3_aa: CASSLGGAPNHEQFF

v_call: TRBV2
d_call: -
clone_size: once
j_call: TRBJ1-6
cdr3_nt: TGTGCCAGCAGTCGGACACCCACCCTTAATTCACCCCTCCACTTT
cdr3_aa: CASSRTPTLNSPLHF

v_call: TRBV20-1
d_call: TRBD2
clone_size: -
j_call: TRBJ2-1
cdr3_nt: TGCAGTGCTAGTGAACTAGCGGGAATAGATGAGCAGTTCTTC
cdr3_aa: CSASELAGIDEQFF

v_call: TRBV7-2
d_call: -
clone_size: -
j_call: TRBJ2-3
cdr3_nt: TGTGCCAGCAGCTTATCACTTGATACGCAGTATTTT
cdr3_aa: CASSLSLDTQYF

v_call: TRBV5-8
d_call: -
clone_size: -
j_call: TRBJ2-7
cdr3_nt: TGTGCCAGCAGCTTGGCGAGCGTCCTCTCCTACGAGCAGTACTTC
cdr3_aa: CASSLASVLSYEQYF

v_call: TRBV3-1/TRBV3-2
d_call: -
clone_size: -
j_call: TRBJ1-2
cdr3_nt: TGTGCCAGCAGCCAAGCCGCGGGCGGCTACACCTTC
cdr3_aa: CASSQAAGGYTF

v_call: TRBV3-1/TRBV3-2
d_call: -
clone_size: -
j_call: TRBJ1-1
cdr3_nt: TGTGCCAGCAGCCAAGAAGTCAGGGAAGGACGAGCTTTCTTT
cdr3_aa: CASSQEVREGRAFF

v_call: TRBV9
d_call: -
clone_size: -
j_call: TRBJ1-2
cdr3_nt: TGTGCCAGCAGCGTAGACCTAGGGGTTCGTGGCTACACCTTC
cdr3_aa: CASSVDLGVRGYTF

v_call: TRBV7-2
d_call: TRBD2
clone_size: -
j_call: TRBJ2-7
cdr3_nt: TGTGCCAGCAGCCTGAGCGGGAGGGTCGCCGAGCAGTACTTC
cdr3_aa: CASSLSGRVAEQYF

v_call: TRBV2
d_call: -
clone_size: once
j_call: TRBJ1-3
cdr3_nt: TGTGCCAGCAGCTTGGACAGCCGACTCTCTGGAAACACCATATATTTT
cdr3_aa: CASSLDSRLSGNTIYF

v_call: TRBV11-2
d_call: -
clone_size: -
j_call: TRBJ2-5
cdr3_nt: TGTGCCAGCAGCTCTGCAGGGTACGGGTACGGAGAGACCCAGTACTTC
cdr3_aa: CASSSAGYGYGETQYF

v_call: TRBV18
d_call: -
clone_size: -
j_call: TRBJ2-5
cdr3_nt: TGTGCCAGCTCACCCAGACAGGCCACCGGCTACCAAGAGACCCAGTACTTC
cdr3_aa: CASSPRQATGYQETQYF

v_call: TRBV7-6
d_call: TRBD2
clone_size: -
j_call: TRBJ2-1
cdr3_nt: TGTGCCAGCAGCATCGGGACTAGCGGGACCAACAATGAGCAGTTCTTC
cdr3_aa: CASSIGTSGTNNEQFF

v_call: TRBV30
d_call: TRBD1
clone_size: -
j_call: TRBJ1-3
cdr3_nt: TGTGCCTGGAGGGAGGACAGGGTAGGAAACACCATATATTTT
cdr3_aa: CAWREDRVGNTIYF

v_call: TRBV12-3/TRBV12-4
d_call: -
clone_size: -
j_call: TRBJ1-5
cdr3_nt: TGTGCCAGCAGTTTTGTTCAGGGGCAGCCCCAGCATTTT
cdr3_aa: CASSFVQGQPQHF

v_call: TRBV7-9
d_call: -
clone_size: -
j_call: TRBJ2-3
cdr3_nt: TGTGCCAGCAGCTTAGTGTCCGTTTACACAGATACGCAGTATTTT
cdr3_aa: CASSLVSVYTDTQYF

v_call: TRBV4-1
d_call: -
clone_size: -
j_call: TRBJ1-1
cdr3_nt: TGCGCCAGCAGCCACGGTTCACAGAGGGGAGGCACTGAAGCTTTCTTT
cdr3_aa: CASSHGSQRGGTEAFF

v_call: TRBV4-1
d_call: -
clone_size: -
j_call: TRBJ2-7
cdr3_nt: TGCGCCAGCAGCCAATTCCAGGGTGGCCACGAGCAGTACTTC
cdr3_aa: CASSQFQGGHEQYF